A selection of T cell receptor beta chains follows, all from one sample in a study of blood T cell repertoires in COVID-19. Clones were sequenced by immunoSEQ multiplex PCR, and TCRdb holds only the in-frame ones, with some missing. This table has around 420,000 clones, roughly 87% appearing once. Material: PBMCs or T cells enriched from blood (not recorded which). The receptors here all came from a woman in her 40s with acute COVID-19. CDR3s include the opening cysteine and the closing phenylalanine or tryptophan. The D gene is left open where the match is weak. A row's size may be missing; if present it is once, few, many or a size class.

D	V	J	size	length	DNA	CDR3
NA	TRBV30	TRBJ2-1	once	14	TGTGCCTGGAGGGCACAGGGAAGCTACAATGAGCAGTTCTTC	CAWRAQGSYNEQFF
TRBD1	TRBV2	TRBJ1-1	NA	14	TGTGCCAGTCTTACAGGGGGCGAGTCGGGAAAAGCTTTCTTT	CASLTGGESGKAFF
TRBD1	TRBV24-1	TRBJ2-1	NA	17	TGTGCCACCAGTGAGCCGGGACAGGGGCTCAGCTCCGATGAGCAGTTCTTC	CATSEPGQGLSSDEQFF
NA	TRBV18	TRBJ1-1	NA	13	TGTGCCAGCTGCGGAATCATGAACACTGAAGCTTTCTTT	CASCGIMNTEAFF
TRBD2	TRBV2	TRBJ2-7	NA	18	TGTGCCAGCAGTGACCTCGCCGGGACTAGCGGGGGATCCTACGAGCAGTACTTC	CASSDLAGTSGGSYEQYF
TRBD2	TRBV7-6	TRBJ2-3	NA	17	TGTGCCAGCAGCTCCCCCCGGACTAGCGGGGCTCCATACACGCAGTATTTT	CASSSPRTSGAPYTQYF
NA	TRBV6-5	TRBJ2-7	NA	14	TGTGCCAGCAGTTACCGACCAGGGACCTACGAGCAGTACTTC	CASSYRPGTYEQYF
NA	TRBV19	TRBJ2-2	NA	16	TGTGCCAGTAGTATGGTGGGGGGGCCTTCCACCGGGGAGCTGTTTTTT	CASSMVGGPSTGELFF
TRBD1	TRBV27	TRBJ2-1	NA	16	TGTGCCAGCAGTTGGTCTTTCACAGGGGTTAACAATGAGCAGTTCTTC	CASSWSFTGVNNEQFF
NA	TRBV3-1/TRBV3-2	TRBJ1-1	NA	14	TGTGCCAGCAGACACAGTCAGGGGAACACTGAAGCTTTCTTT	CASRHSQGNTEAFF
NA	TRBV11-2	TRBJ2-3	NA	16	TGTGCCAGCAACTGGGGTGGGCGGGGGCAAGGAGATACGCAGTATTTT	CASNWGGRGQGDTQYF
NA	TRBV30	TRBJ1-3	NA	15	TGTGCCTGGAGCTACAGGGACGCCTCTGGAAACACCATATATTTT	CAWSYRDASGNTIYF